The 25 T cell receptor beta chains listed next were all sequenced from one sample in a study of monozygotic twins with cystic fibrosis. This table comes from immunoSEQ multiplex PCR, and its TCRdb copy is limited to in-frame clones, with some not included. The sample yields around 35,000 clones, nearly 85% seen once. The sample taken for sequencing was blood. Receptor source: a girl aged 2-10 years with cystic fibrosis.

This chain connects TRBV2 to TRBJ1-4; D ambiguous. The germline gives CDR1 SNHLY, CDR2 FYNNEI. Trimming took off 7 bases at V and 8 bases at J, with 8 bases between the two ends. This CDR3 is 11 amino acids long. The CDR3 spells CASKQLEKLFF. The CDR3 DNA reads TGTGCCAGCAAACAGCTCGAAAAACTGTTTTTT.

The V and J genes are TRBV2 and TRBJ1-2; no reliable D call. The CDR3 is 10 amino acids. The germline V and J ends were trimmed by 8 bases and 7 bases, with 8 bases remaining between them. Germline values: CDR1 SNHLY, CDR2 FYNNEI. In DNA form, the CDR3 reads TGTGCCAGCGGAAAATCTGGCTACACCTTC. Translated, it gives CASGKSGYTF.

The rearrangement links TRBV9 to TRBJ2-6; TRBD2 aligns across 8 bases. The J segment lost 2 bases and the V segment lost 4 bases, leaving 5 bases of the junction unmatched. From germline, CDR1 is SGDLS and CDR2 YYNGEE. The CDR3 is 16 amino acids. Written as DNA, the CDR3 is TGTGCCAGCAGCACAAGCGGGGGTGCTGGGGCCAACGTCCTGACTTTC. Amino acid sequence: CASSTSGGAGANVLTF.

Details on this clone: Compared with germline, one end of the junction differs, possibly owing to a read error. The chain recombines TRBV4-1 with TRBJ1-2; D is unclear. From germline, CDR1 is MGHRA and CDR2 YSYEKL. The CDR3 consists of 14 residues. The CDR3 DNA reads as TGTGCCAGCAGCCAAGCAGGTTCTAACTATGGCTACACCTTC. Protein product: CASSQAGSNYGYTF.

The gene calls are TRBV18 and TRBJ1-1; D remains ambiguous. The CDR3 runs to 15 residues. With 3 bases removed from V and 0 bases from J, the gap between germline ends came to 11 bases. Germline lookup yields CDR1 KGHSH and CDR2 LQKENI. The CDR3 DNA follows: TGTGCCAGCTCACCCCCGGGGTACATGAACACTGAAGCTTTCTTT. This gives the protein CASSPPGYMNTEAFF.

The chain couples TRBV2 to TRBJ1-2; D is uncertain. The CDR3 spans 11 residues. The germline V gene encodes CDR1 SNHLY and CDR2 FYNNEI. The ends were cut back, 7 bases at V and 7 bases at J, with 10 bases in the middle. The CDR3 bases are TGTGCCAGCAAGGGCAGCGGTGGCTACACCTTC. Amino acids: CASKGSGGYTF.

In DNA, the CDR3 is TGCAGCGTTGGACTCGTAGGCAGGGGCTATGGCTACACCTTC. It encodes CSVGLVGRGYGYTF. The V gene is TRBV29-1, the J gene TRBJ1-2; TRBD1 is a possible D gene (6 bases). The CDR3 loop spans 14 amino acids. V was shortened by 4 bases and J by 4 bases, with 16 bases between the two germline ends. Germline V CDR1 and CDR2: SQVTM, ANQGSEA.

This chain connects TRBV7-9 to TRBJ2-7; possibly TRBD1 or TRBD2 for D (5 bases each). Trimming stripped 3 bases from V and 0 bases from J, with 15 bases between. There are 16 residues in the CDR3. Germline V gives CDR1 SEHNR, CDR2 FQNEAQ (reference sequence). DNA for the CDR3: TGTGCCAGCAGCTTGGGGGAGACAATTTACTCCTACGAGCAGTACTTC. This encodes CASSLGETIYSYEQYF.

The chain combines TRBV5-1 with TRBJ2-1, with D perhaps TRBD1 (5 bases). The V end was cut by 2 bases, the J end by 6 bases, with 6 bases between. Germline V gives CDR1 SGHRS, CDR2 YFSETQ. The CDR3 has 12 residues. CDR3 protein: CASSFTGNEQFF. The CDR3 DNA reads as TGCGCCAGCAGCTTCACAGGCAATGAGCAGTTCTTC.

This chain joins TRBV5-8 and TRBJ1-6; 8 bases map to TRBD1. CDR3 length equals 14 residues. From germline, CDR1 is SGHTS and CDR2 YDEGEE. V was clipped by 2 bases and J by 10 bases; unmatched bases: 5. The CDR3 loop reads CASSLDRGVSPLHF. The CDR3 nucleotides are TGTGCCAGCAGCTTAGACAGGGGTGTCTCACCCCTCCACTTT.

This clone showed up just once. This sequence joins TRBV18 and TRBJ2-1; D is uncertain. V lost 2 bases and J lost 4, with 12 bases in between. Germline V gene sequence: CDR1 KGHSH, CDR2 LQKENI. The CDR3 is 15 amino acids. The chain's CDR3 is CASSPARATYNEQFF. DNA for the CDR3: TGTGCCAGCTCACCAGCACGGGCTACTTACAATGAGCAGTTCTTC. Combining the CDR3 with reference TRBV18 and TRBJ2-1 gives the whole variable domain NAGVMQNPRHLVRRRGQEARLRCSPMKGHSHVYWYRQLPEEGLKFMVYLQKENIIDESGMPKERFSAEFPKEGPSILRIQQVVRGDSAAYFCASSPARATYNEQFFGPGTRLTVL.

The CDR3 region has the DNA TGTGCCATCAGTGTCTCATCAATAGGGTCCTACGAGCAGTACTTC. Its protein product is CAISVSSIGSYEQYF. V and J are TRBV10-3 and TRBJ2-7; no reliable D call. V was cut by 4 bases and J by 1 base, with 14 bases left in between. The CDR3 covers 15 residues. Germline V gene data show CDR1 as ENHRY and CDR2 as SYGVKD.

This chain joins TRBV7-9 and TRBJ1-4; D remains unclear. V was shortened by 3 bases and J by 0 bases, with 5 bases between the two germline ends. Germline V gives CDR1 SEHNR, CDR2 FQNEAQ (reference sequence). This CDR3 contains 14 residues. The CDR3 region is CASSFAATNEKLFF. In DNA form, the CDR3 reads TGTGCCAGCAGCTTCGCTGCAACTAATGAAAAACTGTTTTTT.

In this sample, this clone turned up a few times. The chain combines TRBV30 with TRBJ1-6; 9 positions match TRBD1. This CDR3 comprises 16 residues. Germline V gene data show CDR1 as GTSNPN and CDR2 as SVGIG (reference sequence). Germline trimming cut 2 bases from V and 7 bases from J; bases unmatched to any gene: 9. The CDR3 region is CAWSRNRGQGNSPLHF. The CDR3, as DNA: TGTGCCTGGAGTCGGAACAGGGGGCAAGGAAATTCACCCCTCCACTTT.

The CDR3 protein is CASSLPQTGELFF. Written as DNA, the CDR3 is TGTGCCAGCAGTCTTCCTCAGACCGGGGAGCTGTTTTTT. The V and J genes are TRBV6-1 and TRBJ2-2; no reliable D call. The germline V and J ends were trimmed by 5 bases and 5 bases, with 9 bases remaining between them. This CDR3 has 13 residues. The germline gives CDR1 MNHNS, CDR2 SASEGT.

The chain links TRBV5-1 to TRBJ2-1; TRBD2 aligns across 9 bases. Germline V gene data show CDR1 as SGHRS and CDR2 as YFSETQ. The CDR3 loop spans 16 amino acids. V trimming: 0 bases; J trimming: 3 bases; junction bases outside the gene matches: 4. Written as DNA, the CDR3 is TGCGCCAGCAGCTTGGTCGGGACTAGCTTCTACAATGAGCAGTTCTTC. Amino acid sequence: CASSLVGTSFYNEQFF.

This sequence joins TRBV30 and TRBJ2-3, with TRBD2 matching 8 bases. This CDR3 comprises 15 residues. After removal of 0 bases from V and 0 bases from J, the junction contained 2 bases not matched to a gene. CDR1 is GTSNPN, CDR2 SVGIG, per germline (reference sequence). The DNA for the CDR3 is TGTGCCTGGAGTGTACTAGCGGCTAGCACAGATACGCAGTATTTT. It yields the protein CAWSVLAASTDTQYF.

J is TRBJ1-4 and V is TRBV30; a possible D gene is TRBD1 (5 bases). This CDR3 has 14 amino acids. Germline CDR1 is GTSNPN and CDR2 is SVGIG (reference sequence). Trimming removed 1 base from V and 7 bases from J, with 13 bases in between. CDR3 sequence reads: CAWSGTLLGEKLFF. The CDR3 region has the DNA TGTGCCTGGAGTGGGACACTCCTGGGTGAAAAACTGTTTTTT.

The V call is TRBV5-4, the J call TRBJ1-2; 8 bases are shared with TRBD1. Germline CDR1 and CDR2: SGHNT and YYREEE (reference sequence). Trimming at V came to 2 bases and at J to 3 bases, leaving 6 bases not matched to a gene. This CDR3 comprises 15 residues. The CDR3, as DNA: TGTGCCAGCAGCTTCAGGGACAGGCGATACTATGGCTACACCTTC. Amino acid sequence: CASSFRDRRYYGYTF. Based on the CDR3 plus reference TRBV5-4 and TRBJ1-2, the full variable domain is ETGVTQSPTHLIKTRGQQVTLRCSSQSGHNTVSWYQQALGQGPQFIFQYYREEENGRGNFPPRFSGLQFPNYSSELNVNALELDDSALYLCASSFRDRRYYGYTFGSGTRLTVV.

The chain carries TRBV6-5 and TRBJ2-7; D gene ambiguous. The length of the CDR3 is 14 residues. Trimming left V 3 bases short and J 5 bases short, with 14 bases between. Germline values: CDR1 MNHEY, CDR2 SVGAGI. The CDR3 nucleotides read TGTGCCAGCAGTTATTTGGGGTTGGAGAACGAGCAGTACTTC. This codes for CASSYLGLENEQYF.

The chain has TRBV5-1 and TRBJ1-2, with 7 bases lining up with TRBD1. Germline V CDR1 and CDR2: SGHRS, YFSETQ. The trim removed 4 bases at V and 1 base at J, leaving 4 bases unmatched. The CDR3 is made up of 14 amino acids. The CDR3 DNA reads TGCGCCAGCAGCCGGGACAGTCTTAACTATGGCTACACCTTC. Its protein is CASSRDSLNYGYTF.

This clone was found a few times. This chain joins TRBV19 and TRBJ1-2; D is uncertain. V dropped 4 bases and J dropped 8 bases, with 20 bases sitting between them. Germline V lookup: CDR1 LNHDA, CDR2 SQIVND (reference sequence). This CDR3 is 15 amino acids long. For the CDR3, the DNA is TGTGCCAGTAGTACGCTAGCTGGGTCTCTAATCGGCTACACCTTC. Translated, it gives CASSTLAGSLIGYTF.

The rearrangement uses TRBV4-3 and TRBJ2-1, with 7 positions matching TRBD1. CDR3 length: 15 residues. Germline CDR1 is LGHNA and CDR2 is YSLEER. The trim removed 4 bases at V and 5 bases at J, leaving 8 bases unmatched. CDR3 amino acids: CASSPDRVGDNEQFF. The CDR3 nucleotides are TGCGCCAGCAGCCCAGACAGGGTGGGGGACAATGAGCAGTTCTTC.

The V and J genes are TRBV15 and TRBJ1-6; D unclear. The V gene's germline CDR1 is LNHNV and CDR2 YYDKDF (reference sequence). CDR3 length equals 17 residues. Between the trimmed V and J ends, which lost 0 bases and 7 bases, there was a span of 16 bases. Written as DNA, the CDR3 is TGTGCCACCAGCAGAGATAACAACTCCCCCTCCAATTCACCCCTCCACTTT. This sequence encodes CATSRDNNSPSNSPLHF. Drawing the rest from reference TRBV15 and TRBJ1-6, the complete variable domain is DAMVIQNPRYQVTQFGKPVTLSCSQTLNHNVMYWYQQKSSQAPKLLFHYYDKDFNNEADTPDNFQSRRPNTSFCFLDIRSPGLGDTAMYLCATSRDNNSPSNSPLHFGNGTRLTVT.

Points on this clone: Mismatch with germline at one junction end may stem from a read error. The chain links TRBV5-4 to TRBJ2-1, with D possibly being TRBD1 (7 bases). This CDR3 has 19 amino acids. CDR1 is SGHNT and CDR2 is YYREEE in the germline V gene (reference sequence). CDR3 nucleotide sequence: TGTGCCAGCAGCTACCTGGTTGGTGGGGGGACAGCGAACTACGATGAGCAGTTCTTC. Its translation is CASSYLVGGGTANYDEQFF.